This TCR beta chain was captured by sequencing in a study of T cell repertoires in cytomegalovirus infection. In the study overall: The public TCR beta signatures pointed to both CMV infection and matching HLA type. Points from the study as a whole: Clonotype analysis showed dominance of the ex vivo response by HLA-C-restricted CMV-specific TCR beta clonotypes. Based on cumulative public TCR beta family frequency, carriers of CMV plus the relevant HLA were identified.

Only a few counts were recorded for this clonotype. Its target is not known. Each CDR3 protein is one row after TCRdb ran MiXCR on the reads. The data contain approximately 200,000 distinct CDR3 sequences, approximately 22% of them seen just once; the ten biggest clones take up 18%. In germline, CDR1 is SGHTA, CDR2 FQGTGA. This CDR3 is 13 amino acids long. Deletions cut 5 bases from V and 4 bases from J, with 9 bases between. The receptor comes from a human donor in good health (CMV status not recorded). Some clones in this sample may be carry-over from other donors' samples. The chain couples TRBV7-3 to TRBJ2-1, with unresolved D. The sequencing input was CD8+ T cells from PBMCs. DNA for the CDR3: TGTGCCAGCAGCCAAACTGGGTACAATGAGCAGTTCTTC. This translates into CASSQTGYNEQFF.